Each of the 27 T cell receptor beta chains below was sequenced from the same sample in a study of T cell responses to AZD1222 COVID-19 vaccine. Produced via immunoSEQ multiplex PCR; TCRdb's table is partial and in-frame only. The sample shows 150,000 to 200,000 clones, about nine tenths of them seen only once. Sequencing used peripheral blood, obtained on day 0 of MenACWY control vaccination. The origin of the receptors is an adult in good health.

This clone has a single count. The chain is built from TRBV6-6 and TRBJ2-7, with 10 bases that match TRBD2. The CDR3 runs to 15 residues. Germline V gene data show CDR1 as MNHNY and CDR2 as SVGAGI (reference sequence). V shed 6 bases and J 2 bases; nucleotides not matched to a gene: 7. The CDR3 loop is CASSYLAGAPYEQYF. DNA for the CDR3: TGTGCCAGCAGCTACCTAGCGGGGGCGCCCTACGAGCAGTACTTC.

The genes are TRBV13 and TRBJ1-6; TRBD1 agrees at 10 bases. The CDR3 is 15 residues long. Germline assignment: CDR1 PRHDT and CDR2 FYEKMQ (reference sequence). V lost 4 bases to trimming and J lost 6 bases; unmatched junction nucleotides: 3. This CDR3 reads CASSSGTGVNSPLHF. For the CDR3, the DNA is TGTGCCAGCAGCTCGGGGACAGGGGTTAATTCACCCCTCCACTTT.

This rearrangement joins TRBV28 to TRBJ1-2; the D gene is possibly TRBD1 (6 bases). The CDR3 contains 14 residues. V dropped 8 bases and J dropped 4 bases, with 17 bases sitting between them. CDR1 is MDHEN, CDR2 SYDVKM, per germline. The CDR3 nucleotides read TGTGCCAGCGGAGCGGGGCAGGGGAGCTATGGCTACACCTTC. Translated, it gives CASGAGQGSYGYTF.

This rearrangement joins TRBV28 to TRBJ1-5; D unclear. Germline V gene lookup returns CDR1 MDHEN and CDR2 SYDVKM. CDR3 length: 12 amino acids. Trimming shortened V by 5 bases and J by 10 bases, and 12 bases separated the two germline ends. CDR3 coding DNA: TGTGCCAGCAGTCCTCCAGGATCTCCCCAGCATTTT. Amino acid sequence: CASSPPGSPQHF.

The chain carries TRBV2 and TRBJ2-7, with 9 bases aligning to TRBD1. The V segment lost 4 bases and the J segment 0 bases; nucleotides outside the gene matches: 7. Germline V gene lookup returns CDR1 SNHLY and CDR2 FYNNEI. This CDR3 is built from 16 residues. CDR3 nucleotide sequence: TGTGCCAGCAGTGCCCCCGCGGGACAGGGCTCCTACGAGCAGTACTTC. Its translation is CASSAPAGQGSYEQYF. The whole variable domain, filled in from reference TRBV2 and TRBJ2-7, reads EPEVTQTPSHQVTQMGQEVILRCVPISNHLYFYWYRQILGQKVEFLVSFYNNEISEKSEIFDDQFSVERPDGSNFTLKIRSTKLEDSAMYFCASSAPAGQGSYEQYFGPGTRLTVT.

V gene TRBV6-1 combines with J gene TRBJ2-1; TRBD2 aligns across 15 bases. Germline CDR1 and CDR2: MNHNS and SASEGT. This CDR3 is built from 16 residues. Germline trimming cut 5 bases from V and 4 bases from J; bases unmatched to any gene: 3. In nucleotides, the CDR3 is TGTGCCAGCAGTCAAGGGACTAGCGGGAGGTACAATGAGCAGTTCTTC. Translation gives CASSQGTSGRYNEQFF.

On this clone: This sample includes further DNA sequences coding for the same CDR3. The gene calls are TRBV7-9 and TRBJ1-1; D gene uncertain. This CDR3 is built from 13 residues. Trimming removed 3 bases at V and 1 base at J, with 6 bases between. Germline loops: CDR1 SEHNR, CDR2 FQNEAQ (reference sequence). The CDR3 here is CASSLRENTEAFF. Written as DNA, the CDR3 is TGTGCCAGCAGCTTGAGGGAGAACACTGAAGCTTTCTTT.

V and J are TRBV25-1 and TRBJ2-7, with TRBD2 matching over 12 bases. Trimming removed 4 bases from V and 5 bases from J; junction bases left unmatched: 9. CDR1 and CDR2 (germline): MGHDK, SYGVNS. CDR3 size: 16 residues. CDR3: CASSAGLAGIGNEQYF. CDR3 in DNA: TGTGCCAGCAGTGCAGGACTAGCGGGAATTGGGAACGAGCAGTACTTC.

This clone was seen a handful of times. V is TRBV2 and J is TRBJ1-1, with D possibly matching TRBD1 (5 bases). V shed 8 bases and J shed 1 base, with 11 bases lying between them. Per the germline V gene, CDR1 is SNHLY and CDR2 is FYNNEI. The CDR3 sequence is 13 residues long. The CDR3 nucleotides are TGTGCCAGCCTTGAGACAGAGAACACTGAAGCTTTCTTT. It translates to CASLETENTEAFF.

V gene TRBV5-1 combines with J gene TRBJ1-1; 7 bases are a match to TRBD1. V shed 4 bases and J 1 base; nucleotides not matched to a gene: 7. CDR3 length: 15 amino acids. Per germline, CDR1 SGHRS and CDR2 YFSETQ. CDR3 DNA sequence: TGCGCCAGCAGCCTCTGGGGACAGCAGAACACTGAAGCTTTCTTT. As protein: CASSLWGQQNTEAFF.

The chain has TRBV3-1 (or the pseudogene TRBV3-2) and TRBJ1-2; no firm D call. The germline V and J ends were trimmed by 0 bases and 6 bases, with 11 bases remaining between them. The length of the CDR3 is 14 residues. Looked up from germline, CDR1 is LGHDT and CDR2 is YNNKEL (reference sequence). The CDR3 sequence is CASSQDRGRDGYTF. CDR3 nucleotide sequence: TGTGCCAGCAGCCAAGACCGAGGGCGAGATGGCTACACCTTC.

This chain joins TRBV3-1 (or the pseudogene TRBV3-2) and TRBJ2-5; D unclear. Germline values: CDR1 LGHDT, CDR2 YNNKEL (reference sequence). Trimming cost V 1 base and J 2 bases, with 11 bases left between them. The CDR3 sequence is 15 residues long. The CDR3 DNA is TGTGCCAGCAGCCAAGGGGTAACACCTCAAGAGACCCAGTACTTC. It codes for CASSQGVTPQETQYF.

Details on this clone: The same CDR3 is also encoded by other DNA sequences in this sample. This chain links TRBV12-3 or TRBV12-4 with TRBJ1-2; the D is unclear. The V and J ends lost 5 bases and 5 bases respectively, with 9 bases between them. This CDR3 has 12 residues. CDR3 sequence reads: CASSPDGYGYTF. CDR3 in DNA: TGTGCCAGCAGTCCAGACGGTTATGGCTACACCTTC.

This clone was counted a single time. Written as DNA, the CDR3 is TGTGCCTGGAGTGTATCGCAACAGAGGGCTTTCTTT. The encoded protein is CAWSVSQQRAFF. This chain links TRBV30 with TRBJ1-1, with D unclear. The CDR3 is made up of 12 amino acids. The V gene lost 0 bases and the J gene lost 11 bases, with 13 bases spanning the gap. The V gene's germline CDR1 is GTSNPN and CDR2 SVGIG (reference sequence).

The chain recombines TRBV28 with TRBJ2-4, with 9 bases that match TRBD1. The CDR3 runs to 14 residues. V was pared by 2 bases and J by 6 bases, with 2 bases of the junction left unmatched. Per germline, CDR1 MDHEN and CDR2 SYDVKM. This chain's CDR3 is CASSLLGQGNIQYF. As DNA, the CDR3 is TGTGCCAGCAGTTTACTGGGACAGGGAAACATTCAGTACTTC. The whole variable domain, remainder taken from reference TRBV28 and TRBJ2-4, is DVKVTQSSRYLVKRTGEKVFLECVQDMDHENMFWYRQDPGLGLRLIYFSYDVKMKEKGDIPEGYSVSREKKERFSLILESASTNQTSMYLCASSLLGQGNIQYFGAGTRLSVL.

The genes are TRBV24-1 and TRBJ2-1; tentative D call: TRBD2 (5 bases). The germline V gene encodes CDR1 KGHDR and CDR2 SFDVKD. V gave up 3 bases and J gave up 5 bases, with 16 bases separating them. CDR3 length: 16 residues. The CDR3 reads CATSDIPGLRDNEQFF. The CDR3 region has the DNA TGTGCCACCAGTGATATACCGGGATTGAGGGACAATGAGCAGTTCTTC.

Only one count was recorded for this clone. The rearrangement uses TRBV6-5 and TRBJ2-7; possible D gene TRBD2, 5 bases. CDR3 size: 14 residues. The V end lost 6 bases, the J end lost 2 bases, and 14 bases lay between the germline ends. In germline, CDR1 is MNHEY, CDR2 SVGAGI. This CDR3 reads CASSPGRGTYEQYF. CDR3 coding DNA: TGTGCCAGCAGCCCGGGAAGAGGGACCTACGAGCAGTACTTC.

The chain carries TRBV15 and TRBJ2-3, with D maybe TRBD2 (6 bases). Trimming took 1 base from V and 2 from J, leaving 10 bases between them. CDR1 is LNHNV, CDR2 YYDKDF, per germline (reference sequence). The CDR3 has 15 amino acids. The CDR3 sequence: CATSRVAGLTDTQYF. The CDR3 DNA sequence: TGTGCCACCAGCAGAGTTGCGGGGCTCACAGATACGCAGTATTTT.

The gene calls are TRBV27 and TRBJ1-2; D remains ambiguous. V lost 2 bases to trimming and J lost 5 bases, with 6 bases between them. The CDR3 is 12 residues long. The germline gives CDR1 MNHEY, CDR2 SMNVEV (reference sequence). The CDR3 nucleotides are TGTGCCAGCAGTTTAGGGTTTTATGGCTACACCTTC. It is translated as CASSLGFYGYTF.

This clone was seen a few times. V is TRBV2 and J is TRBJ1-2; 7 bases agree with TRBD1. The CDR3 totals 15 residues. CDR1 is SNHLY, CDR2 FYNNEI, per germline. The trim removed 6 bases at V and 2 bases at J, leaving 9 bases unmatched. CDR3 coding DNA: TGTGCCAGCAGGGACCCGGGACAGAAGAACTATGGCTACACCTTC. Residues: CASRDPGQKNYGYTF.

The chain uses TRBV7-9 and TRBJ1-2; D remains ambiguous. The germline V gene has CDR1 SEHNR and CDR2 FQNEAQ (reference sequence). The CDR3 sequence is 13 residues long. With 5 bases removed from V and 6 bases from J, the gap between germline ends came to 13 bases. The CDR3 bases are TGTGCCAGCAGCCCGCCAGGACTGGATGGCTACACCTTC. This translates into CASSPPGLDGYTF.

V is TRBV27 and J is TRBJ1-2; possible D gene TRBD1, 6 bases. The CDR3 spans 13 residues. Germline CDR1 and CDR2: MNHEY and SMNVEV (reference sequence). The V end lost 4 bases, the J end lost 4 bases, and 10 bases lay between the germline ends. CDR3 in DNA: TGTGCCAGCAGTTCAGACAGGCTCTATGGCTACACCTTC. Translating it yields CASSSDRLYGYTF.

The chain joins TRBV2 to TRBJ1-2; TRBD1 aligns across 8 bases. CDR1 and CDR2 (germline): SNHLY, FYNNEI. V lost 6 bases to trimming and J lost 4 bases; unmatched junction nucleotides: 10. There are 15 residues in the CDR3. The CDR3 DNA reads TGTGCCAGCAGGGGCGGACAGGGACCGACCTATGGCTACACCTTC. This translates into CASRGGQGPTYGYTF.

This clone was seen just once. The genes are TRBV7-9 and TRBJ2-5; TRBD1 matches 10 bases. The CDR3 sequence is 17 residues long. V trimming: 5 bases; J trimming: 4 bases; junction bases outside the gene matches: 13. The germline gives CDR1 SEHNR, CDR2 FQNEAQ (reference sequence). CDR3 sequence (DNA): TGTGCCAGCAGCCCCCCTTCCGAGACAGGGGGCTTAGAGACCCAGTACTTC. Amino acids: CASSPPSETGGLETQYF. Together with reference TRBV7-9 and TRBJ2-5, the CDR3 gives the full variable domain: DTGVSQNPRHKITKRGQNVTFRCDPISEHNRLYWYRQTLGQGPEFLTYFQNEAQLEKSRLLSDRFSAERPKGSFSTLEIQRTEQGDSAMYLCASSPPSETGGLETQYFGPGTRLLVL.

J is TRBJ1-5 and V is TRBV3-1 (or the pseudogene TRBV3-2); D is perhaps TRBD1 (6 bases). The CDR3 loop spans 15 amino acids. V was clipped by 4 bases and J by 0 bases, with 10 bases between them. The germline CDR1 and CDR2 sequences are LGHDT and YNNKEL (reference sequence). As DNA, the CDR3 is TGTGCCAGCAGCCCGGACAGTGTTAGCAATCAGCCCCAGCATTTT. This gives the protein CASSPDSVSNQPQHF.

This chain links TRBV27 with TRBJ2-3; D is undetermined. Germline CDR1 and CDR2: MNHEY and SMNVEV (reference sequence). V shed 4 bases and J shed 5 bases, with 10 bases lying between them. The CDR3 totals 13 residues. The CDR3 DNA reads TGTGCCAGCAGTTCGGCATTTCAAGATACGCAGTATTTT. Its protein is CASSSAFQDTQYF.

This chain joins TRBV9 and TRBJ1-2; D is unresolved. Germline CDR1 SGDLS, CDR2 YYNGEE. The CDR3 consists of 12 residues. The V and J ends lost 1 base and 2 bases respectively, with 3 bases between them. CDR3 sequence: CASSVMNYGYTF. For the CDR3, the DNA is TGTGCCAGCAGCGTAATGAACTATGGCTACACCTTC.